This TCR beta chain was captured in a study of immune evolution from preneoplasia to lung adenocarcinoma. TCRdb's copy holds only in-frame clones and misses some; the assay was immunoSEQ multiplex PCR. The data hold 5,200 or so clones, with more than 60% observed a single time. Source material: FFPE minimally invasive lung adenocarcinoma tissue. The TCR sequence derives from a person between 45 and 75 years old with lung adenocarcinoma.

For the CDR3, the DNA is TGTGCCAGCAGCATGACAGGGTATGGTCAGCCCCAGCATTTT. It is translated as CASSMTGYGQPQHF. V usage is TRBV5-8 and J usage is TRBJ1-5; 7 nucleotides line up with TRBD1. V trimming: 4 bases; J trimming: 6 bases; junction bases outside the gene matches: 7. CDR1 is SGHTS, CDR2 YDEGEE, per germline. The CDR3 runs 14 residues.